Listed below are T cell receptor beta chains from one sample, sequenced in a study of Tregs in tolerant kidney transplant recipients. The protocol was immunoSEQ multiplex PCR, while the TCRdb copy is restricted to in-frame clones and leaves out a portion. The repertoire holds some 110,000 clones, about 91% seen once, with approximately 0.59% in the top ten. The sequenced sample consisted of CD4+ T cells from blood. The receptors derive from a human donor in good health. The CDR3 runs from the conserved cysteine through the conserved F or W. The order of the fields is J gene, V gene, clone size, D gene, CDR3 protein, CDR3 DNA. D genes are given only for firm matches. The size field is filled for only some rows; it gives once, few, many or a size class.

TRBJ2-3 TRBV5-1 NA TRBD2 CASSRGTSGRISTDTQYF TGCGCCAGCAGCCGCGGGACTAGCGGTAGAATTAGCACAGATACGCAGTATTTT
TRBJ2-7 TRBV5-1 NA TRBD2 CASSLAGSSGYSYEQYF TGCGCCAGCAGCTTGGCCGGCTCTAGCGGTTACTCCTACGAGCAGTACTTC
TRBJ2-4 TRBV5-1 once NA CASSSTVNLAKNIQYF TGCGCCAGCAGCTCGACAGTAAACCTAGCCAAAAACATTCAGTACTTC
TRBJ2-7 TRBV7-9 NA TRBD1 CASSSRQGSSYEQYF TGTGCCAGCAGCAGCCGACAGGGATCCTCCTACGAGCAGTACTTC
TRBJ2-1 TRBV18 NA NA CASSPDRVSYNEQFF TGTGCCAGCTCACCGGACCGAGTCTCCTACAATGAGCAGTTCTTC
TRBJ2-7 TRBV4-2 NA NA CASSQRLGRKSSYEQYF TGTGCCAGCAGCCAAAGGTTGGGCAGGAAAAGCTCCTACGAGCAGTACTTC
TRBJ1-2 TRBV4-2 NA NA CASSQGPGYGYTF TGTGCCAGCAGCCAAGGTCCAGGCTATGGCTACACCTTC
TRBJ2-1 TRBV7-6 NA NA CASSSYRGSSYNEQFF TGTGCCAGCAGCTCGTATCGGGGGTCCTCCTACAATGAGCAGTTCTTC
TRBJ2-5 TRBV7-7 NA NA CASSLVQTQETQYF TGTGCCAGCAGCTTAGTACAGACCCAAGAGACCCAGTACTTC
TRBJ1-5 TRBV6-6 NA NA CASSSGGADGQPQHF TGTGCCAGCAGTTCGGGTGGGGCCGATGGTCAGCCCCAGCATTTT
TRBJ2-1 TRBV7-3 NA NA CASSVTASSYNEQFF TGTGCCAGCAGCGTAACAGCCAGCTCCTACAATGAGCAGTTCTTC
TRBJ1-2 TRBV10-1 NA TRBD1 CASTPGQGRGYTF TGCGCCAGCACCCCGGGACAGGGGAGAGGCTACACCTTC
TRBJ1-3 TRBV6-5 NA NA CASSTPAGNTIYF TGTGCCAGCAGTACGCCCGCTGGAAACACCATATATTTT
TRBJ1-5 TRBV6-6 NA TRBD1 CASSYLRGRNQPQHF TGTGCCAGCAGTTACCTGAGGGGGCGCAATCAGCCCCAGCATTTT
TRBJ2-5 TRBV2 once NA CASRDETQYF TGTGCCAGCAGGGACGAGACCCAGTACTTC
TRBJ2-7 TRBV5-3 NA NA CARSLFTEGYHYEQYF TGTGCCAGAAGCTTGTTCACGGAGGGGTACCACTACGAGCAGTACTTC
TRBJ2-7 TRBV18 once TRBD1 CASSPGTEPYEQYF TGTGCCAGCTCACCAGGGACAGAGCCCTACGAGCAGTACTTC
TRBJ1-4 TRBV18 NA TRBD1 CASSLHRGKGEKLFF TGTGCCAGCTCATTACACAGGGGGAAGGGAGAAAAACTGTTTTTT
TRBJ2-2 TRBV19 NA NA CASKLEGQRTGELFF TGTGCCAGTAAGTTGGAGGGCCAACGGACCGGGGAGCTGTTTTTT
TRBJ1-3 TRBV18 NA NA CASSTGSSGNTIYF TGTGCCAGCTCAACGGGTTCATCTGGAAACACCATATATTTT
TRBJ2-2 TRBV6-5 NA NA CASSYAGRTNTGELFF TGTGCCAGCAGTTACGCGGGCCGGACGAACACCGGGGAGCTGTTTTTT
TRBJ2-5 TRBV5-1 NA TRBD1 CASTKQGELRETQYF TGCGCCAGCACGAAACAGGGGGAATTAAGGGAGACCCAGTACTTC
TRBJ2-7 TRBV10-3 NA TRBD2 CAISLKRGGYEQYF TGTGCCATCTCCCTTAAACGGGGGGGCTACGAGCAGTACTTC
TRBJ2-7 TRBV14 few TRBD1 CASSQWTGGAAGEQYF TGTGCCAGCAGCCAATGGACAGGGGGCGCCGCCGGCGAGCAGTACTTC
TRBJ1-2 TRBV19 NA NA CASSTGTGLPYGYTF TGTGCCAGTAGTACCGGAACAGGGCTGCCTTATGGCTACACCTTC
TRBJ1-3 TRBV18 few NA CASSPNSRGDTIYF TGTGCCAGCTCACCGAACTCGCGCGGGGACACCATATATTTT
TRBJ1-1 TRBV5-1 NA NA CASSLAGGWSTEAFF TGCGCCAGCAGCTTGGCTGGGGGATGGAGCACTGAAGCTTTCTTT
TRBJ2-3 TRBV2 NA TRBD2 CASSGTSSTDTQYF TGTGCCAGCAGTGGGACTAGTAGCACAGATACGCAGTATTTT
TRBJ2-1 TRBV20-1 NA NA CSASDRAEQFF TGCAGTGCTTCCGATCGGGCGGAGCAGTTCTTC
TRBJ2-7 TRBV11-1 NA NA CASSFGGGPEQYF TGTGCCAGCAGCTTTGGAGGGGGCCCCGAGCAGTACTTC
TRBJ2-3 TRBV2 NA TRBD2 CASSGTSSYTDTQYF TGTGCCAGCAGCGGGACTAGCAGTTACACAGATACGCAGTATTTT
TRBJ2-1 TRBV5-6 NA TRBD1 CASSSTGIAYNEQFF TGTGCCAGCAGCTCGACAGGGATCGCCTACAATGAGCAGTTCTTC
TRBJ2-3 TRBV7-9 NA NA CASSLDRGGTDTQYF TGTGCCAGCAGCTTAGACAGGGGAGGAACAGATACGCAGTATTTT
TRBJ1-4 TRBV5-3 once NA CARRSVGAATANEKLFF TGTGCCAGAAGGTCGGTGGGGGCGGCGACAGCTAATGAAAAACTGTTTTTT
TRBJ2-7 TRBV7-9 NA NA CASSLVGQGTDEQYF TGTGCCAGCAGCTTAGTGGGGCAGGGTACAGACGAGCAGTACTTC
TRBJ1-1 TRBV19 NA NA CASSPEGITEAFF TGTGCCAGTAGTCCAGAGGGGATCACTGAAGCTTTCTTT
TRBJ2-7 TRBV2 NA TRBD2 CASSYGLAGDHSYEQYF TGTGCCAGCAGTTACGGACTAGCGGGAGACCACTCCTACGAGCAGTACTTC
TRBJ1-4 TRBV6-5 NA TRBD1 CATRDSYYRNEKLFF TGTGCCACCCGGGACAGCTATTACCGTAATGAAAAACTGTTTTTT
TRBJ2-7 TRBV7-9 NA TRBD2 CASSSPAGLAAAYEQYF TGTGCCAGCAGCTCCCCCGCCGGACTAGCGGCAGCCTACGAGCAGTACTTC
TRBJ1-3 TRBV29-1 NA NA CSVDRGNTIYF TGCAGCGTTGACCGGGGAAACACCATATATTTT
TRBJ2-2 TRBV6-5 NA NA CASNDPAGELFF TGTGCCAGCAACGATCCCGCTGGGGAGCTGTTTTTT
TRBJ2-3 TRBV19 NA NA CASSKFNTQYF TGTGCCAGTAGTAAGTTTAATACGCAGTATTTT
TRBJ2-1 TRBV5-3 NA NA CARNRTPPLFHEQFF TGTGCCAGAAACCGAACTCCCCCCCTATTCCATGAGCAGTTCTTC
TRBJ1-1 TRBV5-1 NA TRBD1 CASSPNRGQLNTEAFF TGCGCCAGCAGCCCAAACAGGGGCCAACTGAACACTGAAGCTTTCTTT
TRBJ2-7 TRBV5-1 once NA CASTPSDPGYEQYF TGCGCCAGCACCCCCTCGGACCCAGGCTACGAGCAGTACTTC
TRBJ2-3 TRBV6-1 NA NA CASSEGTGGTQYF TGTGCCAGCAGTGAAGGGACTGGGGGTACGCAGTATTTT
TRBJ2-7 TRBV10-2 NA NA CASSAGTNEQYF TGCGCCAGCAGTGCAGGAACCAACGAGCAGTACTTC
TRBJ2-7 TRBV28 NA NA CASSLAGSYEQYF TGTGCCAGCAGTTTGGCAGGGTCCTACGAGCAGTACTTC
TRBJ1-6 TRBV7-2 NA NA CASSLEFLTPLHF TGTGCCAGCAGCTTGGAATTCCTAACACCCCTCCACTTT
TRBJ2-1 TRBV19 once NA CASSRSTGNEQFF TGTGCCAGTTCGCGGAGCACAGGCAATGAGCAGTTCTTC
TRBJ2-5 TRBV18 NA NA CASSFTGQAGETQYF TGTGCCAGCTCATTTACGGGCCAGGCGGGAGAGACCCAGTACTTC
TRBJ2-7 TRBV21-1 NA NA CASSKALAGQNGGLAGVGIYEQYF TGTGCCAGCAGCAAAGCGCTTGCCGGACAGAACGGGGGACTAGCGGGAGTTGGGATTTACGAGCAGTACTTC
TRBJ2-5 TRBV20-1 once NA CSAIGGETQYF TGCAGTGCTATCGGTGGCGAGACCCAGTACTTC
TRBJ2-7 TRBV23-1 NA TRBD1 CASSLQTGSYEQYF TGCGCCAGCAGTCTGCAGACAGGGTCCTACGAGCAGTACTTC
TRBJ2-7 TRBV10-1 NA NA CASSEGSPRGPYEQYF TGCGCCAGCAGTGAGGGCTCGCCGAGAGGCCCCTACGAGCAGTACTTC
TRBJ1-1 TRBV18 NA NA CASSLSYRADTEAFF TGTGCCAGCTCACTTTCTTACAGGGCAGACACTGAAGCTTTCTTT
TRBJ2-4 TRBV2 NA TRBD2 CASSWLADSAKNIQYF TGTGCCAGCAGTTGGCTAGCGGATTCAGCCAAAAACATTCAGTACTTC